This T cell receptor beta chain was captured in a study of OX40 agonist ivuxolimab in advanced cancers. Overall study context: Partial responses, seen in three patients, involved one hepatocellular carcinoma and two cutaneous melanomas. Points from the study as a whole: There were, on average, more expanded clones in CD8+ T cells than in CD4+. CD4+ and CD8+ T cells in blood underwent clonal expansion by week 6 at 0.1 to 3.0 mg/kg.

About this clone itself: Its antigen is undetermined.

The method was immunoSEQ multiplex PCR; TCRdb's version includes in-frame clones alone and lacks a portion of them. The sample has roughly 64,000 clones, approximately 80% seen once. This CDR3 has 14 residues. The trim removed 5 bases at V and 4 bases at J, leaving 5 bases unmatched. Looked up from germline, CDR1 is LGHNA and CDR2 is YNFKEQ. The sequencing used CD4+ or CD8+ T cells sorted from blood, collected in a trial of the OX40 agonist ivuxolimab. The J gene is TRBJ2-3, the V gene TRBV4-2, with TRBD2 matching 8 bases. The clonotype comes from an adult with an advanced solid tumor such as melanoma, head and neck, liver or kidney cancer. The CDR3 DNA reads TGTGCCAGCAGCGGGCGGGGGGCCGCAGATACGCAGTATTTT. It is translated as CASSGRGAADTQYF.